The clone carrying this T cell receptor beta chain turned up a few times. What it recognizes is unknown. The data originate from a study of T-cell memory formation after mild COVID-19. TCR alpha and TCR beta cDNA libraries carrying sample barcodes and UMIs came from 5'RACE with constant-segment primers. TCRdb reanalysed the 5' RACE reads using MiXCR and keeps one entry per CDR3 protein. The sample yields 270,000 or so distinct CDR3 sequences, approximately 16% seen once. Germline CDR1 is SEHNR and CDR2 is FQNEAQ (reference sequence). The CDR3 covers 12 residues. Trimming removed 1 base from V and 8 bases from J, with 6 bases in between. Study observations and caveats: Mostly located in CM and EM were contracting CD4+ clones, with contracting CD8+ clones located in EMRA. Clonal second-wave expansions that peaked on day 37 had unconfirmed SARS-CoV-2 specificity.

The rearrangement links TRBV7-9 to TRBJ1-3; D is unclear. The source is a young man who had mild COVID-19 (a few samples of this study predate the infection). Cell type and time point are not known. The sample taken for sequencing was PBMCs or a T cell subset sorted from them (not recorded which). This CDR3 is CASSLGEYTIYF. In DNA, the CDR3 is TGTGCCAGCAGCTTAGGAGAGTACACCATATATTTT.